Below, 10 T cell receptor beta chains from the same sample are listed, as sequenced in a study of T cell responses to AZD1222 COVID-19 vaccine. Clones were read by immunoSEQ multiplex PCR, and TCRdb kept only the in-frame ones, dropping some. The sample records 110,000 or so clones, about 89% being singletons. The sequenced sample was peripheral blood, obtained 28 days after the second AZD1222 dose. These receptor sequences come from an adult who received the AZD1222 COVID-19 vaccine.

The CDR3 is CAWSVPFGQTQYF. CDR3 nucleotide sequence: TGTGCCTGGAGTGTACCCTTTGGGCAGACCCAGTACTTC. The rearrangement uses TRBV30 and TRBJ2-5; D unresolved. The V gene lost 0 bases and the J gene lost 6 bases, with 11 bases spanning the gap. Per the germline V gene, CDR1 is GTSNPN and CDR2 is SVGIG (reference sequence). The CDR3 runs 13 residues.

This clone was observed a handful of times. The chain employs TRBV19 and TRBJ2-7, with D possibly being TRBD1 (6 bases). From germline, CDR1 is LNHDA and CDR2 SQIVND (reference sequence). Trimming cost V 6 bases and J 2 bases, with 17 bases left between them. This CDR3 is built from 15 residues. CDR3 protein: CASRARQEITYEQYF. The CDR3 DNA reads TGTGCCAGTAGGGCAAGACAGGAGATTACCTACGAGCAGTACTTC.

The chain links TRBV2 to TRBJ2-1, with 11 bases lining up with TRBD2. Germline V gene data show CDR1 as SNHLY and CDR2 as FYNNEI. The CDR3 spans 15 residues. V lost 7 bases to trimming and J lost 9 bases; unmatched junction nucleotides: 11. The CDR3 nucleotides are TGTGCCAGCACCCACCGTAGCGGGAGGGAGGTTGAGCAGTTCTTC. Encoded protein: CASTHRSGREVEQFF. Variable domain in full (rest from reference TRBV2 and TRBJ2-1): EPEVTQTPSHQVTQMGQEVILRCVPISNHLYFYWYRQILGQKVEFLVSFYNNEISEKSEIFDDQFSVERPDGSNFTLKIRSTKLEDSAMYFCASTHRSGREVEQFFGPGTRLTVL.

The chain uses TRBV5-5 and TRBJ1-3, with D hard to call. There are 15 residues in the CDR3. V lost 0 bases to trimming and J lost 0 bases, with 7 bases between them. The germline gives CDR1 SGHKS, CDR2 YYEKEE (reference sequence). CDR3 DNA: TGTGCCAGCAGCTTGGGACTTATCTCTGGAAACACCATATATTTT. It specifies CASSLGLISGNTIYF.

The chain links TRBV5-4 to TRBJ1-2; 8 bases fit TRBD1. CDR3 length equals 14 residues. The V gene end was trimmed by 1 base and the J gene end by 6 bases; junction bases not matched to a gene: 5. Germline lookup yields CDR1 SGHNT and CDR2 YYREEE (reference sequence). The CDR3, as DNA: TGTGCCAGCAGCTTGAACAGGGGGAATGATGGCTACACCTTC. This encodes CASSLNRGNDGYTF.

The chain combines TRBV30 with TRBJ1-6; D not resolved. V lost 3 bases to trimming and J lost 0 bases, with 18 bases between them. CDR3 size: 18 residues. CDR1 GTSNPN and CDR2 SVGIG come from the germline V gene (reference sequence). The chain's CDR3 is CAWRRPFRMSSYNSPLHF. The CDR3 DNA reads TGTGCCTGGAGAAGACCCTTCCGGATGAGCTCCTATAATTCACCCCTCCACTTT.

CDR3 in amino acids: CASSLGASRTDTQYF. The DNA of the CDR3 is TGCGCCAGCAGCTTGGGGGCATCCCGCACAGATACGCAGTATTTT. This chain connects TRBV5-1 to TRBJ2-3; D remains ambiguous. V lost 0 bases to trimming and J lost 1 base, with 9 bases between them. CDR3 length: 15 amino acids. Germline-derived CDR1 and CDR2 are SGHRS and YFSETQ.

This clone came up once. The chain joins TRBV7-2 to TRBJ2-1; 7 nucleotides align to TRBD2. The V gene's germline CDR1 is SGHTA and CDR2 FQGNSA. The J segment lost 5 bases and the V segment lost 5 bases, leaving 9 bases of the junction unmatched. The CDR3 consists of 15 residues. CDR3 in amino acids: CASSRSSGVDNEQFF. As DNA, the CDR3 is TGTGCCAGCAGCCGCTCGAGCGGGGTGGACAATGAGCAGTTCTTC.

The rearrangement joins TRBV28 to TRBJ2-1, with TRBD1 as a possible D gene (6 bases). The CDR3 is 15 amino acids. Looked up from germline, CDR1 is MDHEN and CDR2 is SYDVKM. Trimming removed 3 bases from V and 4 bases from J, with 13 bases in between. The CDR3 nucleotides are TGTGCCAGCAGTTTCCCCAGGGGCTCTTACAATGAGCAGTTCTTC. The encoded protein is CASSFPRGSYNEQFF.

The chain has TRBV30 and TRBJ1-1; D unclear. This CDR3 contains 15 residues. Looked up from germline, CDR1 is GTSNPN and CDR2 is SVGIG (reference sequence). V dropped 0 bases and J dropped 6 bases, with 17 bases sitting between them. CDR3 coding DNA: TGTGCCTGGAGTGTACGCTGGTCGGTAGTCGCTGAAGCTTTCTTT. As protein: CAWSVRWSVVAEAFF.